This is a list of T cell receptor beta chains from one sample in a study of tumor-infiltrating lymphocytes in primary liver carcinoma. TCRdb recomputed calls from the multiplex PCR reads with MiXCR, one row per CDR3 protein. This table has approximately 330,000 distinct CDR3 sequences, about 61% appearing once. Specimen: peripheral blood. The receptors stem from a middle-aged man with primary liver carcinoma and hepatitis B virus infection. Both conserved end residues are part of each CDR3. D genes are given only for firm matches. Some rows have no size entry. The others give once, few or many, or a class for an expanded clone.

clone_size: NA
d_call: TRBD1
v_call: TRBV6-5
j_call: TRBJ2-5
cdr3_nt: TGTGCCAGCAGTCACAGGGGGCGCGAAATGACCCAGTACTTC
cdr3_aa: CASSHRGREMTQYF

clone_size: NA
d_call: NA
v_call: TRBV6-1
j_call: TRBJ1-5
cdr3_nt: TGTGCCAGCAGTGGAACCCGACAAGGAACAGTCAATCAACCCCAGCATTTT
cdr3_aa: CASSGTRQGTVNQPQHF

clone_size: many
d_call: NA
v_call: TRBV29-1
j_call: TRBJ2-7
cdr3_nt: TGCAGCGTTGAATCCCCGGTGACCTACGAGCAGTACTTC
cdr3_aa: CSVESPVTYEQYF

clone_size: few
d_call: TRBD2
v_call: TRBV10-3
j_call: TRBJ2-3
cdr3_nt: TGTGCCATCAGGGGGGAAGCGGGGGTGGCAGATACGCAGTATTTT
cdr3_aa: CAIRGEAGVADTQYF

clone_size: NA
d_call: TRBD1
v_call: TRBV29-1
j_call: TRBJ2-3
cdr3_nt: TGCAGCGTCCAGGGACAGAGCACGGATACGCACTATTTT
cdr3_aa: CSVQGQSTDTHYF

clone_size: NA
d_call: NA
v_call: TRBV11-3
j_call: TRBJ2-1
cdr3_nt: TGTACCAGCAGCCTCCTGGCAAGCTCCTACAGTGAGCAGTTCTTC
cdr3_aa: CTSSLLASSYSEQFF

clone_size: few
d_call: NA
v_call: TRBV5-8
j_call: TRBJ2-3
cdr3_nt: TGTGCCAGCAGCTTGGGCCGTCAAAATACGCAGTATTTT
cdr3_aa: CASSLGRQNTQYF

clone_size: many
d_call: NA
v_call: TRBV11-2
j_call: TRBJ2-7
cdr3_nt: TGTGCCAGCAGCTTAGTAGGTACCAGGGGCTACGAGCAGTACTTC
cdr3_aa: CASSLVGTRGYEQYF

clone_size: many
d_call: TRBD2
v_call: TRBV10-3
j_call: TRBJ2-7
cdr3_nt: TGTGCCATCAGTGGGGGACTAGCGGGAGTATCCGAGCAGTACTTC
cdr3_aa: CAISGGLAGVSEQYF

clone_size: many
d_call: NA
v_call: TRBV6-1
j_call: TRBJ2-1
cdr3_nt: TGTGCCAGCAGTCGGGGCCATGAGCAGTTCTTC
cdr3_aa: CASSRGHEQFF

clone_size: few
d_call: NA
v_call: TRBV5-1
j_call: TRBJ2-1
cdr3_nt: TGCGCCTGTTGGGCAGTGGGTAGGACTCGCTCCTACAATGAGCAGTTCTTC
cdr3_aa: CACWAVGRTRSYNEQFF

clone_size: NA
d_call: TRBD1
v_call: TRBV6-5
j_call: TRBJ2-3
cdr3_nt: TGTGCCAGCAGTCCACAGACAGGGCGCACAGATACGCAGTATTTT
cdr3_aa: CASSPQTGRTDTQYF

clone_size: once
d_call: NA
v_call: TRBV11-2
j_call: TRBJ2-1
cdr3_nt: TGTGCCAGCAGCTGTACTAGCATCCATTTATACAATGAGCAGTTCTTC
cdr3_aa: CASSCTSIHLYNEQFF

clone_size: once
d_call: NA
v_call: TRBV4-2
j_call: TRBJ2-1
cdr3_nt: TGTGCCGGCAGCCAATTCAGGAGTGGAGATGAGCAGTTCTTC
cdr3_aa: CAGSQFRSGDEQFF

clone_size: NA
d_call: TRBD2
v_call: TRBV11-2
j_call: TRBJ2-1
cdr3_nt: TGTGACAGCAGCTTAAATGCGGGGGACAATGAGCAGTTCTTC
cdr3_aa: CDSSLNAGDNEQFF

clone_size: NA
d_call: NA
v_call: TRBV11-1
j_call: TRBJ2-7
cdr3_nt: TGTGCCAGCAGCAATCACATAGGCTCCTATGGGCAGTACTTC
cdr3_aa: CASSNHIGSYGQYF

clone_size: NA
d_call: NA
v_call: TRBV28
j_call: TRBJ2-1
cdr3_nt: TGTGTCAGCAGTGGGGGGCCTTACAATGAACAGTTCTTC
cdr3_aa: CVSSGGPYNEQFF

clone_size: NA
d_call: TRBD1
v_call: TRBV5-4
j_call: TRBJ1-3
cdr3_nt: TGTGCCAGCAGCTCCACGAAAGGGGGCCTTGGAAACACCATATATTTT
cdr3_aa: CASSSTKGGLGNTIYF

clone_size: NA
d_call: NA
v_call: TRBV11-2
j_call: TRBJ1-1
cdr3_nt: TGTACCAGCAGCTTAGGGGGGGTGAACACTGAAGTTTTCTTT
cdr3_aa: CTSSLGGVNTEVFF

clone_size: NA
d_call: NA
v_call: TRBV28
j_call: TRBJ1-5
cdr3_nt: TGTGCCAGCAGTTTAAGTTGGACGGTCAATCAGCCCCAGCATTTT
cdr3_aa: CASSLSWTVNQPQHF

clone_size: NA
d_call: NA
v_call: TRBV21-1
j_call: TRBJ2-1
cdr3_nt: TGTGCCAGCAGCCCCAACGAAGCGGTGAGCTCCTACAATGAGCAGTTCTTC
cdr3_aa: CASSPNEAVSSYNEQFF

clone_size: NA
d_call: NA
v_call: TRBV18
j_call: TRBJ2-7
cdr3_nt: TGTGCCAGCTCACCAGGGGACTTCTACGAGCAGTACTTC
cdr3_aa: CASSPGDFYEQYF

clone_size: few
d_call: NA
v_call: TRBV30
j_call: TRBJ1-2
cdr3_nt: TGTGCCGCAAAAGAGGGAGTTGGCTACACCTTC
cdr3_aa: CAAKEGVGYTF

clone_size: NA
d_call: TRBD1
v_call: TRBV12-3/TRBV12-4
j_call: TRBJ1-2
cdr3_nt: TGTGCCAGCGGGGCGAACGGACAGGAGGGCGGCTACACCTTC
cdr3_aa: CASGANGQEGGYTF

clone_size: NA
d_call: TRBD1
v_call: TRBV11-2
j_call: TRBJ2-7
cdr3_nt: TGTGCCGGCATCTTAGGGGGCCTCTTTGGCGACGAGCAGTACTTC
cdr3_aa: CAGILGGLFGDEQYF

clone_size: NA
d_call: NA
v_call: TRBV12-3/TRBV12-4
j_call: TRBJ2-6
cdr3_nt: TGTGCCAGCAGCTCGAATCGGGGGTCTGGGGCCAACGCCCTGGCTTTC
cdr3_aa: CASSSNRGSGANALAF

clone_size: NA
d_call: TRBD1
v_call: TRBV28
j_call: TRBJ1-4
cdr3_nt: TGTGCCAGCAGTGCCGGACAGGGGGCAACTAATGAAAAACTGTTTTTT
cdr3_aa: CASSAGQGATNEKLFF

clone_size: few
d_call: NA
v_call: TRBV5-6
j_call: TRBJ2-3
cdr3_nt: TGTGCCAGCAGCTCTGTGGAGACAGATACGCAGTATTTT
cdr3_aa: CASSSVETDTQYF

clone_size: NA
d_call: NA
v_call: TRBV28
j_call: TRBJ1-2
cdr3_nt: TGTGCCAGCAGTTTCCGAGGTCCGGGGGTAGATGGCTACACCTTC
cdr3_aa: CASSFRGPGVDGYTF

clone_size: few
d_call: NA
v_call: TRBV7-9
j_call: TRBJ2-7
cdr3_nt: TGTGCCAGCAGCTCAGCGCCGGGACTTTACGAGCAGTACTTC
cdr3_aa: CASSSAPGLYEQYF

clone_size: NA
d_call: TRBD1
v_call: TRBV6-6
j_call: TRBJ1-1
cdr3_nt: TGTGCCGGCAGTGCACAGGGGGCGCGTACTGAAGCTTTCTTT
cdr3_aa: CAGSAQGARTEAFF

clone_size: NA
d_call: NA
v_call: TRBV11-2
j_call: TRBJ1-6
cdr3_nt: TGTGCCAGCAGGCCCAGGTTCGATAATTCATCCCTCCACTTT
cdr3_aa: CASRPRFDNSSLHF

clone_size: few
d_call: NA
v_call: TRBV14
j_call: TRBJ2-5
cdr3_nt: TGTGCCAGCAGCCTAGCTCGGACGGGGGCCCAGTACTTC
cdr3_aa: CASSLARTGAQYF

clone_size: many
d_call: NA
v_call: TRBV6-1
j_call: TRBJ1-1
cdr3_nt: TGTGCCAGCAGCCTTCCACCCTACACTGAAGCTTTCTTT
cdr3_aa: CASSLPPYTEAFF

clone_size: few
d_call: NA
v_call: TRBV7-9
j_call: TRBJ2-1
cdr3_nt: TGTGCCAGCAGCTTACGTGGGACGGGATACAATGAGCAGTTCTTC
cdr3_aa: CASSLRGTGYNEQFF

clone_size: NA
d_call: NA
v_call: TRBV11-2
j_call: TRBJ2-1
cdr3_nt: TGTGCCAGCAGCTCGCGACTAACAGGAAATGAGCAGTTCTTC
cdr3_aa: CASSSRLTGNEQFF

clone_size: NA
d_call: NA
v_call: TRBV6-2/TRBV6-3
j_call: TRBJ2-7
cdr3_nt: TGTGCCAGCAGTCCTGGTGGCTATTACGAGCAGTACTTC
cdr3_aa: CASSPGGYYEQYF